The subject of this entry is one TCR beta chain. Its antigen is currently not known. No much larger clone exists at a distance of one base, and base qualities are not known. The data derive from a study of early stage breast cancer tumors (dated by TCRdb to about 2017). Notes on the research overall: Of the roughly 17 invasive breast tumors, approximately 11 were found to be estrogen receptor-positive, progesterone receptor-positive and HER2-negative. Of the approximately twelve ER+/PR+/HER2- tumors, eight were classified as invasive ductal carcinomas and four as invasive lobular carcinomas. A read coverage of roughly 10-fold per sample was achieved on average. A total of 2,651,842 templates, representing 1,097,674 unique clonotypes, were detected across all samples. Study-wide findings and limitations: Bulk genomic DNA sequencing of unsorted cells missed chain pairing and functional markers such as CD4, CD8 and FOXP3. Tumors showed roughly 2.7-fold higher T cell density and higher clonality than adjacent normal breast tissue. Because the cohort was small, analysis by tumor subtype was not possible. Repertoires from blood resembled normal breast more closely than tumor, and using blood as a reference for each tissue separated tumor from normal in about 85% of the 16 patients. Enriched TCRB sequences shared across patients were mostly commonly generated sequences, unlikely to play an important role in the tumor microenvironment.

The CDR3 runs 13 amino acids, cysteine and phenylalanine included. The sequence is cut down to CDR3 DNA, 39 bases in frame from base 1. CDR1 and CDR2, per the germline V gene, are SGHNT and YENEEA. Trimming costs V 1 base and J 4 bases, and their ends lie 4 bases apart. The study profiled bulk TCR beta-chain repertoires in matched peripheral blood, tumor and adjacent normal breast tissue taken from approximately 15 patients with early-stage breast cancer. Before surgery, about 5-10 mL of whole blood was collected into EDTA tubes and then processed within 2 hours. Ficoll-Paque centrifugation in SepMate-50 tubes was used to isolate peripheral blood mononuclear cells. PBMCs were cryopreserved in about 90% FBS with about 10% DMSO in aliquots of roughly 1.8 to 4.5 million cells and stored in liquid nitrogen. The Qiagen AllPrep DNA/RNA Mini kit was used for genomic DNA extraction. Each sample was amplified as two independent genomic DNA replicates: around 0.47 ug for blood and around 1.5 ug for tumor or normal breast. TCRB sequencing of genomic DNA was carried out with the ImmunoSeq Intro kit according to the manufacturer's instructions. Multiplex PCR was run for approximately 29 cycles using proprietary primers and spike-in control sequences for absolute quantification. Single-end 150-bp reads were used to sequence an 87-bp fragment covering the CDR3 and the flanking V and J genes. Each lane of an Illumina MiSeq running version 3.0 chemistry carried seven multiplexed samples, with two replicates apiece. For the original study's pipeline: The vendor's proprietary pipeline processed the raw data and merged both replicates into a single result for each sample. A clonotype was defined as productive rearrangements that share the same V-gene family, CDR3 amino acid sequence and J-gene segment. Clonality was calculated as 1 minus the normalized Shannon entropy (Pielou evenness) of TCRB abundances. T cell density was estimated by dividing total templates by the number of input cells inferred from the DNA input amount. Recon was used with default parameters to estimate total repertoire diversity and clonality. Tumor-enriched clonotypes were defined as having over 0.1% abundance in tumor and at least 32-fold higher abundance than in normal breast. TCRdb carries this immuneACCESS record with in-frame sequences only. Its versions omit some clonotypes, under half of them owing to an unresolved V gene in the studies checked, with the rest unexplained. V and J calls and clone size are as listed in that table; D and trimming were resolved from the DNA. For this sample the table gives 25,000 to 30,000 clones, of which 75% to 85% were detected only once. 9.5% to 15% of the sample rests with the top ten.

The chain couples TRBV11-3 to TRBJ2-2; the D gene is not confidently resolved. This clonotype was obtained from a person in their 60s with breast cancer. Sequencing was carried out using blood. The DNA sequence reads TGTGCCAGCAGCTTAGGTAGCACCGGGGAGCTGTTTTTT. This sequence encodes CASSLGSTGELFF.